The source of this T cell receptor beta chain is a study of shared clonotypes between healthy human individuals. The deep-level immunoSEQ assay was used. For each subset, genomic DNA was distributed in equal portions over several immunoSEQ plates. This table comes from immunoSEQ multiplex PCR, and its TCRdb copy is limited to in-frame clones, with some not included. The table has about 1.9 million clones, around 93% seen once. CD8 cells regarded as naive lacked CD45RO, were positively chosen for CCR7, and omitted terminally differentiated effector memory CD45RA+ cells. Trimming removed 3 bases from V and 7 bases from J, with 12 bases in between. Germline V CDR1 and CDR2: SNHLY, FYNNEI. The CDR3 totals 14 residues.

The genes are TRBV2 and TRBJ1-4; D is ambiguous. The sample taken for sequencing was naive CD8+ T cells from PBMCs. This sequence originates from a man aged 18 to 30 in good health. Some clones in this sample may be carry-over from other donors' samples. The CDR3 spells CASSDTLSAEKLFF. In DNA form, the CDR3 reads TGTGCCAGCAGTGACACCCTTTCGGCTGAAAAACTGTTTTTT.